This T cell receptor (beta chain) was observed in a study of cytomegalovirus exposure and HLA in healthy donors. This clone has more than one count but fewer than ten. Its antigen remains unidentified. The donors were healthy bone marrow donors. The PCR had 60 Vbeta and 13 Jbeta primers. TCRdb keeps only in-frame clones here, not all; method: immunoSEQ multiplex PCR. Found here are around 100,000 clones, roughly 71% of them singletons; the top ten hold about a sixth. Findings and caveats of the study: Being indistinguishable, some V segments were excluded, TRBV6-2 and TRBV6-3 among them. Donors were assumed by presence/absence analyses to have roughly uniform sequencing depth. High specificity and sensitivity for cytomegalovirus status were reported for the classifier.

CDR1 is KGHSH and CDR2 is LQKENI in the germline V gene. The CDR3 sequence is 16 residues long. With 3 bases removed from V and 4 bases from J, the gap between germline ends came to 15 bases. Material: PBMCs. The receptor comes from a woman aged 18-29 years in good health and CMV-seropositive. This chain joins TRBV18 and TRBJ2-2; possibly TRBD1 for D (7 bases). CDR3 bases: TGTGCCAGCTCACCGCAGGGGGGCCCTGGCACCGGGGAGCTGTTTTTT. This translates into CASSPQGGPGTGELFF. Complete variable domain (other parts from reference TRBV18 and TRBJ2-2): NAGVMQNPRHLVRRRGQEARLRCSPMKGHSHVYWYRQLPEEGLKFMVYLQKENIIDESGMPKERFSAEFPKEGPSILRIQQVVRGDSAAYFCASSPQGGPGTGELFFGEGSRLTVL.